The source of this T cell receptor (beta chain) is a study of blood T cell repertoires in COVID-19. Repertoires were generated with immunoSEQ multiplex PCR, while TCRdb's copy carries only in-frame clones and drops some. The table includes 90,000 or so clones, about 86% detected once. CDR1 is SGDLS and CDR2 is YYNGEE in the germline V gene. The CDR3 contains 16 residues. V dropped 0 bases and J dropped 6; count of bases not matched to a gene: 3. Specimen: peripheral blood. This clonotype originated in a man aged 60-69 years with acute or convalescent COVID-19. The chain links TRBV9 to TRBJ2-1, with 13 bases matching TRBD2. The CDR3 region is CASSVVTSGRANEQFF. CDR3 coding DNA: TGTGCCAGCAGCGTAGTAACTAGCGGGAGGGCCAATGAGCAGTTCTTC.